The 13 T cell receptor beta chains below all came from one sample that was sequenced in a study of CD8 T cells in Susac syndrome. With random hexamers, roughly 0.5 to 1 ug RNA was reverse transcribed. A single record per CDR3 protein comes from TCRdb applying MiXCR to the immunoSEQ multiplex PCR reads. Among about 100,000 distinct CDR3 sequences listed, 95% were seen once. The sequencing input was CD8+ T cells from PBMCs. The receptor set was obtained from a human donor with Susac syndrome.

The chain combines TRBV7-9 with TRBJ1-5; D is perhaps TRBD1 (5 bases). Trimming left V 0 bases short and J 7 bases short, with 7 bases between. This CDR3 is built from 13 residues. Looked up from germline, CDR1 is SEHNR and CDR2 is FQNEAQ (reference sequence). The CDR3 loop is CASSLATGQPQHF. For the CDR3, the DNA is TGTGCCAGCAGCTTAGCCACAGGCCAGCCCCAGCATTTT.

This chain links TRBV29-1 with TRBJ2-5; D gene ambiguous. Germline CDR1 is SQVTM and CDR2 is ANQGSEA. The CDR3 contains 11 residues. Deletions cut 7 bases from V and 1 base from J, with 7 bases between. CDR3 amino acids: CSARSQETQYF. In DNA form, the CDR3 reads TGCAGCGCCCGGAGCCAAGAGACCCAGTACTTC.

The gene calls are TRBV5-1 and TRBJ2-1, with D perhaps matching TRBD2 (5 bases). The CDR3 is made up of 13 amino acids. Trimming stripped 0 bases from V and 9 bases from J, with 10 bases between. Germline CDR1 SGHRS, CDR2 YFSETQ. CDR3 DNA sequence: TGCGCCAGCAGCTTGGGCCCCGGAGGTGAGCAGTTCTTC. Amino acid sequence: CASSLGPGGEQFF.

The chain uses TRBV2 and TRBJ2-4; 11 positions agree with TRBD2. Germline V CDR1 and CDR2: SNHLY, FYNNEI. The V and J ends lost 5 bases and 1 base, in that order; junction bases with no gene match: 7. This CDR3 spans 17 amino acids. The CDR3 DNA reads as TGTGCCAGCAGTCCCGGGACTAGCGGAGAGGCCAAAAACATTCAGTACTTC. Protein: CASSPGTSGEAKNIQYF.

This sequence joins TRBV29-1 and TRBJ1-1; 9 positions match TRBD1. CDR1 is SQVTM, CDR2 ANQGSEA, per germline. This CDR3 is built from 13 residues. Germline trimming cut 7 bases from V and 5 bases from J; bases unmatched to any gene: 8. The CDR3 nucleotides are TGCAGCGCCGAACAGGGGGCGCTGACTGAAGCTTTCTTT. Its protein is CSAEQGALTEAFF. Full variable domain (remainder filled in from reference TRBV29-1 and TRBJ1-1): SAVISQKPSRDICQRGTSLTIQCQVDSQVTMMFWYRQQPGQSLTLIATANQGSEATYESGFVIDKFPISRPNLTFSTLTVSNMSPEDSSIYLCSAEQGALTEAFFGQGTRLTVV.

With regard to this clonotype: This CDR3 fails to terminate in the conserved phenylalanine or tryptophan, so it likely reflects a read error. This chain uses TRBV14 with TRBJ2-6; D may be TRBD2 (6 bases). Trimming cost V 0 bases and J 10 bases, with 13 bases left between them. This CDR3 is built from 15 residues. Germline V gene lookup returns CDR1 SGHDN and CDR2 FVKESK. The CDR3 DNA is TGTGCCAGCAGCCAAGATCCGGGACTCGGAAACGTCCTGACTTGC. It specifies CASSQDPGLGNVLTC.

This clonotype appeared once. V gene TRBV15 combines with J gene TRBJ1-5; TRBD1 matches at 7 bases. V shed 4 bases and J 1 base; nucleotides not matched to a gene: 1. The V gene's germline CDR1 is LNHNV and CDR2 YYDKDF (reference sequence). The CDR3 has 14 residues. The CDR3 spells CATSTGQSNQPQHF. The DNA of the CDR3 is TGTGCCACCAGCACGGGACAGAGCAATCAGCCCCAGCATTTT.

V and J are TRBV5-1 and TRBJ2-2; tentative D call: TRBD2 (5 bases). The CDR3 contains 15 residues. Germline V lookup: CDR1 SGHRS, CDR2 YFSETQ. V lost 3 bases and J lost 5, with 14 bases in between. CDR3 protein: CASSWEPRGTGELFF. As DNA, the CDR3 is TGCGCCAGCAGCTGGGAACCCCGAGGGACCGGGGAGCTGTTTTTT.

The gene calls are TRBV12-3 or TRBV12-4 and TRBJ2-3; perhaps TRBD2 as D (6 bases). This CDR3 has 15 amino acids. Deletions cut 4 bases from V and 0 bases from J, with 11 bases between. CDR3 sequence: CASSWTISSTDTQYF. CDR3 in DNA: TGTGCCAGCAGTTGGACTATTTCTAGCACAGATACGCAGTATTTT.

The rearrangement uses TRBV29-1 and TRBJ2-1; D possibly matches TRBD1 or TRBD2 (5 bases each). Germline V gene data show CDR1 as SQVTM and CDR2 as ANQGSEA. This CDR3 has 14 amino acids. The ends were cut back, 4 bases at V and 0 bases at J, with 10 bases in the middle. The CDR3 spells CSVGGRSSYNEQFF. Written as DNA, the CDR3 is TGCAGCGTTGGGGGGAGAAGCTCCTACAATGAGCAGTTCTTC.

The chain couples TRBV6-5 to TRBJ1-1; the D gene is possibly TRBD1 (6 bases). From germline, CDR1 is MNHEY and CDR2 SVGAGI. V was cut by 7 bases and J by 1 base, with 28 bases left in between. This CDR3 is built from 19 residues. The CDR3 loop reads CASIWGGTSGDTKNTEAFF. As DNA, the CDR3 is TGTGCCAGCATTTGGGGGGGAACAAGTGGGGACACTAAGAACACTGAAGCTTTCTTT.

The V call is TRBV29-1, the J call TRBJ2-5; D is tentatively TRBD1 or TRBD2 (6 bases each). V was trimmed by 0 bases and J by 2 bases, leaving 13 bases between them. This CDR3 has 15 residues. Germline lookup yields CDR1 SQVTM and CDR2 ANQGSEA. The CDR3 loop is CSVEDQGRIQETQYF. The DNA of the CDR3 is TGCAGCGTTGAAGACCAGGGGAGGATACAAGAGACCCAGTACTTC.

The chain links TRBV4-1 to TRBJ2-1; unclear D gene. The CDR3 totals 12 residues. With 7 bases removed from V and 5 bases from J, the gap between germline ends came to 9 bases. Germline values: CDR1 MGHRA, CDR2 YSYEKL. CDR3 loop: CASTGSNNEQFF. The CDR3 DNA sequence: TGCGCCAGCACGGGCAGTAACAATGAGCAGTTCTTC.